Shown below are 18 T cell receptor beta chains from a single sample sequenced in a study of OX40 agonist ivuxolimab in advanced cancers. Clones were sequenced by immunoSEQ multiplex PCR, and TCRdb holds only the in-frame ones, with some missing. The sample yields 69,000 or so clones, 70% to 90% seen once. The source was CD4+ or CD8+ T cells sorted from blood, collected in a trial of the OX40 agonist ivuxolimab. These receptors came from an adult with an advanced solid tumor such as melanoma, head and neck, liver or kidney cancer.

The chain couples TRBV23-1 to TRBJ2-7, with 9 bases fitting TRBD1. TRBV23-1 is annotated as an ORF whose role is uncertain. Germline trimming cut 7 bases from V and 0 bases from J; bases unmatched to any gene: 4. The length of the CDR3 is 14 residues. The CDR3: CASTRDRDSYEQYF. CDR3 nucleotide sequence: TGCGCCAGCACCCGGGACAGGGACTCCTACGAGCAGTACTTC.

The chain carries TRBV6-5 and TRBJ1-2; 10 bases are a match to TRBD1. The CDR3 is made up of 14 amino acids. Unmatched junction bases numbered 4, after V lost 6 bases and J lost 3 bases. The germline gives CDR1 MNHEY, CDR2 SVGAGI. CDR3 nucleotides: TGTGCCAGCAGACGGACAGGGGGGGACTATGGCTACACCTTC. Translating gives CASRRTGGDYGYTF.

The chain is built from TRBV7-3 and TRBJ2-1, with 7 bases lining up with TRBD2. Germline V CDR1 and CDR2: SGHTA, FQGTGA. This CDR3 spans 17 amino acids. The V segment lost 6 bases and the J segment 0 bases; nucleotides outside the gene matches: 11. The CDR3 bases are TGTGCCAGCAGTAGGAGGGGAGGGCGGGGCTCCTACAATGAGCAGTTCTTC. This gives the protein CASSRRGGRGSYNEQFF.

This sequence joins TRBV5-4 and TRBJ2-1; TRBD1 matches at 7 bases. Germline assignment: CDR1 SGHNT and CDR2 YYREEE (reference sequence). This CDR3 has 14 amino acids. V shed 4 bases and J 14 bases; nucleotides not matched to a gene: 15. The CDR3 nucleotides are TGTGCCAGCAGCCCGGAACGACAGGGAAGAAATGAGTTCTTC. Its translation: CASSPERQGRNEFF.

The chain combines TRBV7-3 with TRBJ1-1; no reliable D call. Germline values: CDR1 SGHTA, CDR2 FQGTGA. V was cut by 5 bases and J by 0 bases, with 16 bases left in between. There are 16 residues in the CDR3. DNA for the CDR3: TGTGCCAGCAGCCGCCAAGGGCCTCCGCTGAACACTGAAGCTTTCTTT. Residues: CASSRQGPPLNTEAFF.

This chain uses TRBV18 with TRBJ1-2; D remains ambiguous. The germline V gene has CDR1 KGHSH and CDR2 LQKENI. V was clipped by 6 bases and J by 8 bases, with 19 bases between them. This CDR3 region has 14 residues. CDR3 DNA: TGTGCCAGCTCTTACAACCCTGCGACGACCGGCTACACCTTC. It encodes CASSYNPATTGYTF.

This chain joins TRBV18 and TRBJ2-1; D possibly corresponds to TRBD2 (5 bases). The V end was cut by 6 bases, the J end by 7 bases, with 10 bases between. The CDR3 is made up of 12 amino acids. Germline V lookup: CDR1 KGHSH, CDR2 LQKENI. This chain's CDR3 is CASSPRRNEQFF. The CDR3 DNA reads TGTGCCAGCTCTCCTAGGAGGAATGAGCAGTTCTTC.

The J gene is TRBJ1-3, the V gene TRBV5-5; 9 bases match TRBD1. With 5 bases clipped from V and 4 bases from J, the junction kept 4 bases outside the gene matches. The CDR3 contains 14 residues. Germline values: CDR1 SGHKS, CDR2 YYEKEE (reference sequence). CDR3 protein: CASRRTGVGNTIYF. The CDR3 DNA reads as TGTGCCAGCAGGAGGACAGGGGTCGGAAACACCATATATTTT.

The chain recombines TRBV5-4 with TRBJ2-1; 13 bases agree with TRBD2. Germline V CDR1 and CDR2: SGHNT, YYREEE (reference sequence). This CDR3 region has 18 residues. The ends lost 4 bases at V and 0 bases at J; junction bases unmatched: 7. This chain's CDR3 is CASSPTSGRRYSYNEQFF. The CDR3 region has the DNA TGTGCCAGCAGCCCGACTAGCGGGAGGCGATACTCCTACAATGAGCAGTTCTTC.

The rearrangement joins TRBV2 to TRBJ1-1; D not resolved. V gave up 1 base and J gave up 1 base, with 13 bases separating them. The CDR3 is 16 residues long. From germline, CDR1 is SNHLY and CDR2 FYNNEI. CDR3 in amino acids: CASSEDGLSGNTEAFF. For the CDR3, the DNA is TGTGCCAGCAGTGAAGACGGGCTCTCTGGGAACACTGAAGCTTTCTTT.

In its sample, this clone was seen many times. The CDR3 DNA follows: TGTGCCAGCAGCCCGGGACGCTACTATGGCTACACCTTC. Protein: CASSPGRYYGYTF. The chain recombines TRBV7-6 with TRBJ1-2; D might be TRBD1 (5 bases). The CDR3 loop spans 13 amino acids. V was shortened by 5 bases and J by 3 bases, with 10 bases between the two germline ends. The germline CDR1 and CDR2 sequences are SGHVS and FNYEAQ.

The CDR3 DNA follows: TGTGCCAGCAGCTTCGACGGGACTAACTATGGCTACACCTTC. Translation: CASSFDGTNYGYTF. The chain couples TRBV5-4 to TRBJ1-2; D remains ambiguous. The CDR3 sequence is 14 residues long. V lost 2 bases and J lost 0, with 8 bases in between. Germline V lookup: CDR1 SGHNT, CDR2 YYREEE (reference sequence).

The J gene is TRBJ2-6, the V gene TRBV5-4; 8 bases agree with TRBD1. The CDR3 loop spans 17 amino acids. Trimming cost V 0 bases and J 4 bases; bases outside gene matches: 6. Germline CDR1 is SGHNT and CDR2 is YYREEE (reference sequence). The CDR3 DNA is TGTGCCAGCAGCTTGGGACAGGGGTACGACGGGGCCAACGTCCTGACTTTC. Translation gives CASSLGQGYDGANVLTF.

This clone has only one observation. The rearrangement joins TRBV5-4 to TRBJ1-1; the match to TRBD1 covers 8 bases. The germline V gene encodes CDR1 SGHNT and CDR2 YYREEE (reference sequence). The ends lost 2 bases at V and 4 bases at J; junction bases unmatched: 10. This CDR3 is 16 amino acids long. CDR3 sequence reads: CASSFLPLTGGTEAFF. DNA for the CDR3: TGTGCCAGCAGCTTCCTCCCCCTCACAGGGGGCACTGAAGCTTTCTTT.

This clone showed up just a few times. V is TRBV30 and J is TRBJ2-7, with 8 positions matching TRBD2. V lost 3 bases, J lost 5 bases, and 6 bases stayed unmatched. Looked up from germline, CDR1 is GTSNPN and CDR2 is SVGIG (reference sequence). This CDR3 has 13 residues. The CDR3 DNA follows: TGTGCCTGGAGACTCGAGCGGGAGAACGAGCAGTACTTC. It encodes CAWRLERENEQYF.

J is TRBJ2-1 and V is TRBV5-8, with 10 positions matching TRBD2. The J segment lost 2 bases and the V segment lost 1 base, leaving 12 bases of the junction unmatched. This CDR3 has 19 residues. Germline assignment: CDR1 SGHTS and CDR2 YDEGEE. The CDR3 region has the DNA TGTGCCAGCAGCTTGCGGGTAGCGGGAGGATCCGGCACCTACAATGAGCAGTTCTTC. The encoded protein is CASSLRVAGGSGTYNEQFF.

DNA for the CDR3: TGTGCCAGTAAGACGGCTAGCGGGAACACCGGGGAGCTGTTTTTT. This codes for CASKTASGNTGELFF. The chain links TRBV19 to TRBJ2-2; 7 bases line up with TRBD2. Germline values: CDR1 LNHDA, CDR2 SQIVND (reference sequence). The CDR3 is 15 amino acids. V was clipped by 7 bases and J by 1 base; unmatched bases: 6.

The rearrangement uses TRBV5-1 and TRBJ2-7; D ambiguous. V was trimmed by 5 bases and J by 8 bases, leaving 5 bases between them. The CDR3 covers 9 residues. From germline, CDR1 is SGHRS and CDR2 YFSETQ. This CDR3 reads CASREQQYF. CDR3 DNA sequence: TGCGCCAGCAGAGAACAGCAGTACTTC. The full variable domain, rest sourced from reference TRBV5-1 and TRBJ2-7, is KAGVTQTPRYLIKTRGQQVTLSCSPISGHRSVSWYQQTPGQGLQFLFEYFSETQRNKGNFPGRFSGRQFSNSRSEMNVSTLELGDSALYLCASREQQYFGPGTRLTVT.